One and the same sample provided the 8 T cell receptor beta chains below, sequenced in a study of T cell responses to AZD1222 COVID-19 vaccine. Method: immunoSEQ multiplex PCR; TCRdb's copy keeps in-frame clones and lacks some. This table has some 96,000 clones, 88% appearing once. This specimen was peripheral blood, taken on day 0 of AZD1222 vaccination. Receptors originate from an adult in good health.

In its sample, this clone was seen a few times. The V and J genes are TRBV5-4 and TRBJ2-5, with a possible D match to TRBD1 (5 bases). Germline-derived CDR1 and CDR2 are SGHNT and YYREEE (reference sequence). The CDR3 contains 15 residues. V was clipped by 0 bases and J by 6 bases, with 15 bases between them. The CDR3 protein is CASSLDSSGRQTQYF. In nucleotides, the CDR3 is TGTGCCAGCAGCTTGGATAGTTCAGGGCGGCAGACCCAGTACTTC.

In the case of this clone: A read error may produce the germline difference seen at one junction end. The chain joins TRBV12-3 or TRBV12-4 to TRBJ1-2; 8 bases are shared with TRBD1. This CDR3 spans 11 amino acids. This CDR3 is CASGILGQGIF. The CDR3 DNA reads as TGTGCCAGCGGGATCCTCGGACAGGGAATCTTC.

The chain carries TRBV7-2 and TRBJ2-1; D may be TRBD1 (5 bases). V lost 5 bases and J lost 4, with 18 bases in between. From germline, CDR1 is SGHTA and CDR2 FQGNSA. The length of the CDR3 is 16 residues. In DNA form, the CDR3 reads TGTGCCAGCAGCCCATTCGGGCGGACAATATACAATGAGCAGTTCTTC. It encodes CASSPFGRTIYNEQFF.

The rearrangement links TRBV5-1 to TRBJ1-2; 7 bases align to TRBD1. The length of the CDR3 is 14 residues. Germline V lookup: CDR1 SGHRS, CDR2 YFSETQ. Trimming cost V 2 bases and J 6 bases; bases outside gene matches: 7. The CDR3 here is CASSFHRGSDGYTF. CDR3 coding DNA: TGCGCCAGCAGCTTTCACAGGGGATCGGATGGCTACACCTTC.

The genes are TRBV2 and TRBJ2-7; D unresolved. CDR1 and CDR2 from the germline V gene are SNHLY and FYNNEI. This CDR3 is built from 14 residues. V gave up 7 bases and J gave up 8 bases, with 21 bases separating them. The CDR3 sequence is CASTSPRGNLKQYF. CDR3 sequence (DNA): TGTGCCAGCACCTCCCCTCGTGGCAACTTGAAGCAGTACTTC.

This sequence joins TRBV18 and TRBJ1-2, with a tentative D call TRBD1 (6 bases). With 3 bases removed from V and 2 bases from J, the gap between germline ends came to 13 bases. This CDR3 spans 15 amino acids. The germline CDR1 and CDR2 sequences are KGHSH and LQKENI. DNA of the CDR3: TGTGCCAGCTCACCCGAGGGGGGGCCCAACTATGGCTACACCTTC. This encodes CASSPEGGPNYGYTF.

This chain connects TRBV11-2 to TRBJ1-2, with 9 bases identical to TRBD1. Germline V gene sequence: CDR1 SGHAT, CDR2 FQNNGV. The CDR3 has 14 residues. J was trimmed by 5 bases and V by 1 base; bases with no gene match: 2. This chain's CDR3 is CASSLGDRVYGYTF. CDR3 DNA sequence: TGTGCCAGCAGCTTAGGGGACAGGGTTTATGGCTACACCTTC.

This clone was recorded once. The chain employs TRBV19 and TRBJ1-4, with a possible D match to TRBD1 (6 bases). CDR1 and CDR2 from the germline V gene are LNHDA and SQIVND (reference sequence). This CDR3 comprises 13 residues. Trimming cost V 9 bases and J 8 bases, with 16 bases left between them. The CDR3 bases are TGTGCCAGCCACCAGGGGCCGCTAGAAAAACTGTTTTTT. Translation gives CASHQGPLEKLFF.